This T cell receptor beta chain was sequenced in a study of siplizumab effects on memory and regulatory T cells. Trimming left V 5 bases short and J 1 base short, with 9 bases between. This CDR3 contains 14 residues. Germline V CDR1 and CDR2: MNHNY, SVGAGI (reference sequence). Repertoires were generated with immunoSEQ multiplex PCR, while TCRdb's copy carries only in-frame clones and drops some. The sample shows about 72,000 clones, roughly nine tenths of them seen only once. This sequence was found in a human donor in good health. The specimen was CD8+ T cells sorted from blood. The chain links TRBV6-6 to TRBJ1-3; D gene uncertain. For the CDR3, the DNA is TGTGCCAGCAGTCCAGGACGGTCTGGAAACACCATATATTTT. It codes for CASSPGRSGNTIYF.